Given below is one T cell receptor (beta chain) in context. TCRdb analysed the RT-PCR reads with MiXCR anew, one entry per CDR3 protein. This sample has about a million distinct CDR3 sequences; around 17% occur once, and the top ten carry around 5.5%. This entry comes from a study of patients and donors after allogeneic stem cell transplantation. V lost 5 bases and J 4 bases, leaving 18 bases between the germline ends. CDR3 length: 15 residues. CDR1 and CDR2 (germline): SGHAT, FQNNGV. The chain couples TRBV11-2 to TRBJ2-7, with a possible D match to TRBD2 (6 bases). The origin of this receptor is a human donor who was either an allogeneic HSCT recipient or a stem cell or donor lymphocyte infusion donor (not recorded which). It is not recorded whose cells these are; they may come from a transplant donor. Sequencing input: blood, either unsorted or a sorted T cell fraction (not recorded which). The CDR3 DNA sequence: TGTGCCAGCAGCGACTGGCGGCGGGAAGGATACGAGCAGTACTTC. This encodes CASSDWRREGYEQYF.